These 9 T cell receptor beta chains came from one sample sequenced in a study of STAT5B mutations in CD4+ large granular lymphocyte leukemia (dated by TCRdb to 2021 to 2024). Preparation of the library involved the immunoSEQ multiplex PCR assay. This is the immuneACCESS table as TCRdb keeps it, with only in-frame sequences that have V and J called. A part of the clones is gone; compared with another copy, unresolved V genes explain less than half, and the rest is unexplained. This sample gives tens of thousands of clones in total; around 80% of them show up just once. The biggest ten clones account for about 6% of the sample. The material sequenced was CD4+ T cells from blood buffy coats. The source is a human donor in good health.

The chain carries TRBV19 and TRBJ2-6; 7 nucleotides line up with TRBD1. Germline CDR1 is LNHDA and CDR2 is SQIVND (reference sequence). Losses at the gene ends were 4 bases for V and 1 base for J; bases not matched to a gene: 10. This CDR3 is built from 18 residues. The CDR3 loop reads CASSTQTGRVSGANVLTF. Written as DNA, the CDR3 is TGTGCCAGTAGTACCCAGACAGGGAGAGTTTCTGGGGCCAACGTCCTGACTTTC. Full variable domain (remainder filled in from reference TRBV19 and TRBJ2-6): DGGITQSPKYLFRKEGQNVTLSCEQNLNHDAMYWYRQDPGQGLRLIYYSQIVNDFQKGDIAEGYSVSREKKESFPLTVTSAQKNPTAFYLCASSTQTGRVSGANVLTFGAGSRLTVL.

This clone was seen a handful of times. V and J are TRBV5-1 and TRBJ1-6; no clear D. The CDR3 consists of 12 residues. Trimming removed 0 bases at V and 9 bases at J, with 4 bases between. CDR1 is SGHRS and CDR2 is YFSETQ in the germline V gene. This CDR3 reads CASSLETSPLHF. The DNA for the CDR3 is TGCGCCAGCAGCTTGGAGACTTCACCCCTCCACTTT.

The chain recombines TRBV5-1 with TRBJ2-5; 8 nucleotides agree with TRBD1. Near its end, the DNA agrees better with TRBJ2-7, so the J call may be wrong. The CDR3 sequence is 14 residues long. Germline V gene lookup returns CDR1 SGHRS and CDR2 YFSETQ. CDR3 sequence reads: CASSAGTGAYEQYF. The DNA for the CDR3 is TGCGCCAGCAGCGCCGGGACAGGCGCCTACGAGCAGTACTTC.

CDR3 in amino acids: CASNLLQGDTDTQYF. Written as DNA, the CDR3 is TGTGCCAGCAACCTCCTACAGGGGGATACAGATACGCAGTATTTT. The chain joins TRBV2 to TRBJ2-3, with 8 bases aligning to TRBD1. The CDR3 is 15 amino acids. The V segment lost 7 bases and the J segment 3 bases; nucleotides outside the gene matches: 9. Germline assignment: CDR1 SNHLY and CDR2 FYNNEI.

The chain links TRBV10-3 to TRBJ2-4; D is undetermined. Germline lookup yields CDR1 ENHRY and CDR2 SYGVKD. This CDR3 is 19 amino acids long. Trimming shortened V by 0 bases and J by 1 base, and 19 bases separated the two germline ends. CDR3 region: CAISESIFKQVEAKNIQYF. In nucleotides, the CDR3 is TGTGCCATCAGTGAGTCGATTTTCAAGCAGGTTGAGGCCAAAAACATTCAGTACTTC.

J is TRBJ2-5 and V is TRBV7-2; TRBD1 matches at 9 bases. With 1 base clipped from V and 2 bases from J, the junction kept 11 bases outside the gene matches. The CDR3 consists of 18 residues. From germline, CDR1 is SGHTA and CDR2 FQGNSA. In DNA, the CDR3 is TGTGCCAGCAGCTTAGTGACCTCAGGGACAGGGAAACAAGAGACCCAGTACTTC. Its protein product is CASSLVTSGTGKQETQYF.

This chain uses TRBV10-3 with TRBJ2-1, with D uncertain. The CDR3 covers 11 residues. The germline gives CDR1 ENHRY, CDR2 SYGVKD. V was pared by 4 bases and J by 8 bases, with 6 bases between. The CDR3 protein is CAISVVDEQFF. The CDR3 region has the DNA TGTGCCATCAGTGTCGTCGATGAGCAGTTCTTC.

This rearrangement joins TRBV9 to TRBJ1-1, with D possibly TRBD1 on 5 matching bases. The CDR3 runs 16 residues. From germline, CDR1 is SGDLS and CDR2 YYNGEE. V shed 0 bases and J shed 1 base, with 13 bases lying between them. The CDR3 nucleotides read TGTGCCAGCAGCGTAGGCCCCCCGACAGCGAACACTGAAGCTTTCTTT. This codes for CASSVGPPTANTEAFF.

This clone was seen a handful of times. The chain uses TRBV4-2 and TRBJ1-1; D is unresolved. The germline V gene has CDR1 LGHNA and CDR2 YNFKEQ. The CDR3 runs 17 residues. The V end lost 6 bases, the J end lost 0 bases, and 20 bases lay between the germline ends. CDR3 region: CASSPTDGLGMNTEAFF. The CDR3 DNA reads as TGTGCCAGCAGTCCAACCGACGGACTAGGGATGAACACTGAAGCTTTCTTT.